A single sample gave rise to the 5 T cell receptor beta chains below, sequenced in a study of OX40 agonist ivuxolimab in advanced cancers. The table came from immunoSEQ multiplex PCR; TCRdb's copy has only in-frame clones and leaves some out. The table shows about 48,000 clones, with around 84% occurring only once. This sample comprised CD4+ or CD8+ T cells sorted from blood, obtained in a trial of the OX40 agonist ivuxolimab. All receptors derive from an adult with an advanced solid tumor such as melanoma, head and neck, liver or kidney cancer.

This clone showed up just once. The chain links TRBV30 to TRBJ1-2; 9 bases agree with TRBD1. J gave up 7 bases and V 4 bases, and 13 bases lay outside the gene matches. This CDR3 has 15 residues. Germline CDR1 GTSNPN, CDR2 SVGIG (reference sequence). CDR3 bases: TGTGCCTGGACCCTAGCCGGACAGGGGACGGGTGGCTACACCTTC. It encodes CAWTLAGQGTGGYTF.

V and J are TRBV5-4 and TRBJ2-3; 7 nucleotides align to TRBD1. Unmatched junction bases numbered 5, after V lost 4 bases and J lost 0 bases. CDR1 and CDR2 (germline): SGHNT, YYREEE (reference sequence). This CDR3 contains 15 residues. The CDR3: CASSQKTGSTDTQYF. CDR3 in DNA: TGTGCCAGCAGCCAAAAGACAGGGAGCACAGATACGCAGTATTTT.

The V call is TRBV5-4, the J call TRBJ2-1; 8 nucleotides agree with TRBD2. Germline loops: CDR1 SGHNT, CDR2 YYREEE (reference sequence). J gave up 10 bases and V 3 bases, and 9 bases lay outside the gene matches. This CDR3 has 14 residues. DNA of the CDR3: TGTGCCAGCAGCTCCGCAACGGGGGGGGGCGAGCAGTTCTTC. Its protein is CASSSATGGGEQFF.

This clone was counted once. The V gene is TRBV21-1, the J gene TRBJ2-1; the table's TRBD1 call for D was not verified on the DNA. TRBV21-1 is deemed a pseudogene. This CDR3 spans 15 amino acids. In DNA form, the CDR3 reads TGTGCCAGCAGCTCGCAGACGCACAGGGACAATGAGCAGTTCTTC. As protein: CASSSQTHRDNEQFF.

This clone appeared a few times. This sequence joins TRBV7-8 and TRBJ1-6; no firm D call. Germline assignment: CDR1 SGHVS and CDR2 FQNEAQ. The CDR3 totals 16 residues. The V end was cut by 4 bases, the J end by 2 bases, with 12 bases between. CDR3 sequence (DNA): TGTGCCAGCAGCTCCCTTGGGGTAGCCTATAATTCACCCCTCCACTTT. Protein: CASSSLGVAYNSPLHF.